The sample holds many counts of the clone carrying this T cell receptor (beta chain). The antigen is not known. These data are taken from a study of molecular identifiers for immune sequencing clone quantification. In preparing bulk TCR libraries, previously described methods and listed TCR primers were used. MiXCR, applied by TCRdb to the PCR reads, yields one record per CDR3 protein. The sample holds about 89,000 distinct CDR3 sequences, around 20% seen once. CDR1 and CDR2 (germline): PRHDT, FYEKMQ (reference sequence). This CDR3 comprises 13 residues. With 6 bases removed from V and 3 bases from J, the gap between germline ends came to 11 bases. Sorting was used to obtain naive CD8 T cells (CD8+CD4-CCR7+CD45RA+). Study-wide points: Underestimated sizes of highly expanded clones could result from identical TCR molecules that share a barcode. In a background of about a million naive cells, spiked Jurkat TCR RNA from one cell was reportedly detectable.

The clonotype originates from a human donor in good health. Some libraries in this study had Jurkat cell RNA spiked in. The J gene is TRBJ1-2, the V gene TRBV13, with no clear D. Sequenced sample: naive CD8+ T cells from blood, with Jurkat cell RNA spiked in. Subset given: FACS-sorted CD8+CD4-CCR7+CD45RA+ naive T cells. CDR3 bases: TGTGCCAGCAGACCTAGAATTTACTATGGCTACACCTTC. It yields the protein CASRPRIYYGYTF.